Below are 21 T cell receptor beta chains sequenced from a single sample in a study of graft-versus-host responses after intestinal transplantation. No antigen is known for these receptors. The repertoire was sequenced with immunoSEQ multiplex PCR; TCRdb's copy has only in-frame clones and lacks some. The table shows roughly 99,000 clones, with under 95% occurring only once. Material: unstimulated CD8+ T cells sorted from spleen or lymph node cells, obtained before transplant. These receptors originate from a human donor who was the organ donor for an intestinal transplant.

This clone was detected a few times. The chain has TRBV18 and TRBJ2-7; 10 bases match TRBD1. The V gene end was trimmed by 3 bases and the J gene end by 4 bases; junction bases not matched to a gene: 3. Germline V gene lookup returns CDR1 KGHSH and CDR2 LQKENI. This CDR3 comprises 14 residues. CDR3 loop: CASSPGDRGYEQYF. DNA of the CDR3: TGTGCCAGCTCACCCGGGGACAGGGGATACGAGCAGTACTTC.

The J gene is TRBJ1-2, the V gene TRBV5-4; weak D call: TRBD1 (6 bases). The V gene's germline CDR1 is SGHNT and CDR2 YYREEE (reference sequence). CDR3 length: 13 residues. The germline V and J ends were trimmed by 4 bases and 3 bases, with 10 bases remaining between them. The CDR3 nucleotides read TGTGCCAGCAGCACAGGGACGGACTATGGCTACACCTTC. Translating gives CASSTGTDYGYTF. The entire variable domain, with the rest obtained from reference TRBV5-4 and TRBJ1-2, is as follows: ETGVTQSPTHLIKTRGQQVTLRCSSQSGHNTVSWYQQALGQGPQFIFQYYREEENGRGNFPPRFSGLQFPNYSSELNVNALELDDSALYLCASSTGTDYGYTFGSGTRLTVV.

The chain has TRBV7-8 and TRBJ2-3; weak D call: TRBD2 (5 bases). The CDR3 has 15 residues. CDR1 and CDR2 from the germline V gene are SGHVS and FQNEAQ. V was shortened by 5 bases and J by 3 bases, with 15 bases between the two germline ends. The CDR3 here is CASSAVASGTDTQYF. Here the CDR3 DNA reads TGTGCCAGCAGCGCCGTAGCGAGTGGGACAGATACGCAGTATTTT.

The chain uses TRBV28 and TRBJ2-2; TRBD2 matches at 10 bases. The V gene end was trimmed by 7 bases and the J gene end by 5 bases; junction bases not matched to a gene: 13. The length of the CDR3 is 17 residues. Looked up from germline, CDR1 is MDHEN and CDR2 is SYDVKM. The CDR3 nucleotides read TGTGCCAGCACCGTTCCGGGACTAGCGAGGAATACCGGGGAGCTGTTTTTT. Its translation: CASTVPGLARNTGELFF.

The chain combines TRBV28 with TRBJ2-3; TRBD2 matches at 7 bases. Germline CDR1 is MDHEN and CDR2 is SYDVKM. This CDR3 comprises 13 residues. V shed 3 bases, J shed 8 bases, and the junction held 5 bases outside the gene matches. The chain's CDR3 is CASSFGGRGTQYF. The DNA for the CDR3 is TGTGCCAGCAGTTTCGGGGGGAGGGGTACGCAGTATTTT. Combining the CDR3 with reference TRBV28 and TRBJ2-3 gives the whole variable domain DVKVTQSSRYLVKRTGEKVFLECVQDMDHENMFWYRQDPGLGLRLIYFSYDVKMKEKGDIPEGYSVSREKKERFSLILESASTNQTSMYLCASSFGGRGTQYFGPGTRLTVL.

The chain links TRBV19 to TRBJ1-1; 7 nucleotides line up with TRBD1. CDR1 and CDR2 from the germline V gene are LNHDA and SQIVND (reference sequence). Trimming removed 10 bases from V and 4 bases from J; junction bases left unmatched: 6. The CDR3 spans 12 residues. CDR3 nucleotides: TGTGCCATAAGAGGGGGCAGCACTGAAGCTTTCTTT. It translates to CAIRGGSTEAFF.

The chain joins TRBV7-8 to TRBJ2-3; D is undetermined. CDR1 is SGHVS and CDR2 is FQNEAQ in the germline V gene. Trimming took off 8 bases at V and 2 bases at J, with 11 bases between the two ends. There are 13 residues in the CDR3. This chain's CDR3 is CASGVVFTDTQYF. CDR3 nucleotide sequence: TGTGCCAGCGGAGTCGTTTTCACAGATACGCAGTATTTT.

The chain carries TRBV2 and TRBJ1-1, with D possibly TRBD1 on 6 matching bases. The CDR3 is 14 amino acids. Germline assignment: CDR1 SNHLY and CDR2 FYNNEI. Trimming took 5 bases from V and 0 from J, leaving 10 bases between them. The CDR3 bases are TGTGCCAGCAGTCCGGACAGCCTGAACACTGAAGCTTTCTTT. Amino acids: CASSPDSLNTEAFF. Full variable domain (outside the CDR3, taken from reference TRBV2 and TRBJ1-1): EPEVTQTPSHQVTQMGQEVILRCVPISNHLYFYWYRQILGQKVEFLVSFYNNEISEKSEIFDDQFSVERPDGSNFTLKIRSTKLEDSAMYFCASSPDSLNTEAFFGQGTRLTVV.

A few counts support this clone. CDR3 bases: TGTGCCAGCAGTCCCGGGAACTACGAGCAGTACTTC. Translating it yields CASSPGNYEQYF. This chain connects TRBV2 to TRBJ2-7; tentatively, D is TRBD2 (5 bases). The CDR3 has 12 residues. Germline V gene sequence: CDR1 SNHLY, CDR2 FYNNEI. The V and J ends lost 5 bases and 3 bases respectively, with 8 bases between them.

The rearrangement uses TRBV19 and TRBJ2-7; D is ambiguous. Trimming left V 5 bases short and J 3 bases short, with 14 bases between. The CDR3 is 14 amino acids. From germline, CDR1 is LNHDA and CDR2 SQIVND (reference sequence). The CDR3 region has the DNA TGTGCCAGTAGTGCAGACTCGATGGGCTACGAGCAGTACTTC. Its translation is CASSADSMGYEQYF.

The chain links TRBV27 to TRBJ2-3; TRBD2 aligns across 7 bases. Germline assignment: CDR1 MNHEY and CDR2 SMNVEV (reference sequence). V lost 5 bases to trimming and J lost 6 bases; unmatched junction nucleotides: 8. The CDR3 extends over 14 amino acids. The CDR3 DNA reads as TGTGCCAGCAGTCCGGGACTAACGGGTGATACGCAGTATTTT. Amino acid sequence: CASSPGLTGDTQYF.

The genes are TRBV2 and TRBJ2-7; D unresolved. V was pared by 7 bases and J by 0 bases, with 10 bases between. Germline assignment: CDR1 SNHLY and CDR2 FYNNEI. The CDR3 length is 13 residues. The DNA of the CDR3 is TGTGCCAGCACACGAGTTCTCTCCTACGAGCAGTACTTC. Encoded protein: CASTRVLSYEQYF.

The chain uses TRBV9 and TRBJ2-7, with D possibly matching TRBD2 (5 bases). Germline CDR1 and CDR2: SGDLS and YYNGEE. The CDR3 covers 13 residues. Trimming pared 0 bases from V and 4 bases from J, leaving 8 bases between. CDR3 bases: TGTGCCAGCAGCGTAGCTCCGGGGTACGAGCAGTACTTC. This codes for CASSVAPGYEQYF.

The V gene is TRBV6-5, the J gene TRBJ2-1; TRBD1 agrees at 7 bases. The junction had 5 bases not matched to a gene; V was cut back by 2 bases and J by 4 bases. Germline CDR1 and CDR2: MNHEY and SVGAGI. The CDR3 has 15 residues. The CDR3 sequence is CASSYRATGYNEQFF. The CDR3 DNA follows: TGTGCCAGCAGTTACAGGGCGACAGGGTACAATGAGCAGTTCTTC.

The chain recombines TRBV6-1 with TRBJ1-1; D is undetermined. CDR1 and CDR2 (germline): MNHNS, SASEGT. V dropped 3 bases and J dropped 4 bases, with 9 bases sitting between them. This CDR3 region has 13 residues. CDR3 sequence: CASSEVGSTEAFF. The DNA of the CDR3 is TGTGCCAGCAGTGAGGTGGGCAGCACTGAAGCTTTCTTT.

The chain links TRBV12-5 to TRBJ2-1; TRBD2 agrees at 15 bases. V dropped 5 bases and J dropped 4; count of bases not matched to a gene: 9. Germline lookup yields CDR1 LGHNT and CDR2 FRNRAP. The CDR3 totals 18 residues. For the CDR3, the DNA is TGTGCTAGTGGTATGGGGACTAGCGGGGGGAACCCATACAATGAGCAGTTCTTC. Translated, it gives CASGMGTSGGNPYNEQFF.

The chain joins TRBV25-1 to TRBJ2-3; 10 nucleotides agree with TRBD1. Germline CDR1 is MGHDK and CDR2 is SYGVNS. The CDR3 runs to 18 residues. With 1 base clipped from V and 2 bases from J, the junction kept 9 bases outside the gene matches. This CDR3 is CASSEWATGTGVTDTQYF. Here the CDR3 DNA reads TGTGCCAGCAGTGAATGGGCTACCGGGACAGGGGTCACAGATACGCAGTATTTT. The full variable domain, with the rest looked up from reference TRBV25-1 and TRBJ2-3, is EADIYQTPRYLVIGTGKKITLECSQTMGHDKMYWYQQDPGMELHLIHYSYGVNSTEKGDLSSESTVSRIRTEHFPLTLESARPSHTSQYLCASSEWATGTGVTDTQYFGPGTRLTVL.

The chain joins TRBV2 to TRBJ2-1; 13 bases map to TRBD2. This CDR3 is 18 amino acids long. CDR1 and CDR2 (germline): SNHLY, FYNNEI. The V segment lost 6 bases and the J segment 8 bases; nucleotides outside the gene matches: 16. DNA of the CDR3: TGTGCCAGCAGCCCACTAGCGGGGGGGCCAGCCCCTGAGGATGAGCAGTTCTTC. It translates to CASSPLAGGPAPEDEQFF.

The J gene is TRBJ1-5, the V gene TRBV15; D uncertain. Germline-derived CDR1 and CDR2 are LNHNV and YYDKDF (reference sequence). The germline V and J ends were trimmed by 0 bases and 9 bases, with 12 bases remaining between them. The CDR3 extends over 14 amino acids. The CDR3, as DNA: TGTGCCACCAGCAGAGATAGTCCCACCTGGCCCCAGCATTTT. Amino acid sequence: CATSRDSPTWPQHF.

This chain joins TRBV9 and TRBJ1-2, with D tentatively TRBD1 (5 bases). The CDR3 consists of 16 residues. With 2 bases removed from V and 0 bases from J, the gap between germline ends came to 14 bases. CDR1 is SGDLS, CDR2 YYNGEE, per germline. The CDR3 sequence is CASSVFGGGSNYGYTF. The CDR3 coding sequence is TGTGCCAGCAGCGTTTTCGGGGGAGGCTCTAACTATGGCTACACCTTC. The whole variable domain, remainder taken from reference TRBV9 and TRBJ1-2, is DSGVTQTPKHLITATGQRVTLRCSPRSGDLSVYWYQQSLDQGLQFLIQYYNGEERAKGNILERFSAQQFPDLHSELNLSSLELGDSALYFCASSVFGGGSNYGYTFGSGTRLTVV.

The chain uses TRBV12-5 and TRBJ2-5, with D possibly being TRBD2 (5 bases). The germline gives CDR1 LGHNT, CDR2 FRNRAP. The CDR3 is 15 amino acids. The germline V and J ends were trimmed by 10 bases and 4 bases, with 22 bases remaining between them. The CDR3 nucleotides are TGTGCTACTAGAAACCCGGGAACAGTGGGAGAGACCCAGTACTTC. Amino acids: CATRNPGTVGETQYF.